This TCR beta chain derives from a study of T cells in localized non-small cell lung cancer (dated by TCRdb to about 2020). Regarding the complete study: The study examined T cell repertoires in under 300 patients with early-stage NSCLC and compared tumors with uninvolved tumor-adjacent lungs. The cohort was made up of about 240 treatment-naive NSCLC patients whose localized lung tumors had been resected. The mean age of the NSCLC patients was about 70 years, with 120 to 150 men and 95 to 110 women.

About this clone itself: The antigen this receptor binds is unknown. Base-call qualities are not available, and no considerably larger clone is one nucleotide away.

At diagnosis, tumor, uninvolved tumor-adjacent lung and peripheral blood were collected and then preserved as a mix of FFPE and fresh-frozen material. For TCR repertoire profiling, blood samples were analyzed in the form of peripheral blood mononuclear cells. TCR beta CDR3 regions were sequenced from DNA using the immunoSEQ Assay. Per the authors' processing: To compute T cell density, TCR beta template counts were normalized to usable DNA, which was estimated by amplifying housekeeping genes. The preseqR package was used to estimate richness by extrapolating to 400,000 templates for PBMC samples and to 120,000 templates for tissue samples. Clonality was calculated as one minus Pielou's evenness. Tissue-enriched TCRs were identified through differential abundance testing performed on productive amino-acid clonotypes, with a minimum total count of 5 and an alpha of 0.1. Repertoire overlap between compartments was quantified with the Jaccard Index and Morisita Overlap Index. GLIPH clustered TCR beta CDR3s with public tetramer-defined viral CDR3s; viral motifs required at least three viral sequences plus V-gene enrichment. Here the immuneACCESS table is served through TCRdb, limited to in-frame sequences with V and J called. Missing clones are a known gap in these copies; in checked studies unresolved V genes cover under half, and the rest lacks a known reason. V, J and clone size reflect that table, while D and trimming were determined from the DNA. The sample yields under 45,000 clones; roughly four fifths were counted once. 7.8% of the sample is in the top ten clones.

According to the germline V gene, CDR1 reads MGHDK and CDR2 reads SYGVNS. The CDR3 measures 14 amino acids from cysteine to phenylalanine. The read is trimmed to its CDR3 DNA, 42 bases read in frame from base 1. V loses 6 bases, J loses 2 bases, and the germline ends lie 13 bases apart. Points the paper makes about the study in general: A median of roughly 60 of the top 100 tumor clones were detected in paired uninvolved adjacent lung, and 25 to 35 of these tumor clones were also found among the top 100 clones of the paired uninvolved adjacent lung. Since the design was exploratory, TCR variables were selected using unadjusted p-values with no false-discovery rate correction. Uninvolved tumor-adjacent lung showed the highest T cell clonality, higher than tumor, which suggests more focused antigenic responses in the uninvolved tumor-adjacent lung. Because multi-region tumor sequencing was not done, intratumor heterogeneity could not be ruled out. Higher T cell density in blood was associated with longer overall survival, whereas higher clonality in adjacent lung was associated with shorter survival.

Sequencing was performed on PBMCs, taken before any cancer treatment. The receptor comes from a man aged 40-75 years with stage II lung adenocarcinoma. The sequence is built from TRBV25-1 and TRBJ1-2; the D gene is not confidently resolved. At the DNA level, the sequence is TGTGCCAGCAGCCCTACTCCAGGAAACTATGGCTACACCTTC. Its product reads: CASSPTPGNYGYTF.